Below, one TCR beta chain is given with its context. Its antigen remains unknown. Each TRB amplification used roughly 220-550 ng of genomic DNA from blood. Multiplex PCR with BIOMED2 TRB-A/B primer pools amplified TRB rearrangements. TCRdb independently ran MiXCR on the multiplex PCR reads; one entry per CDR3 protein. The data show approximately 5,000 distinct CDR3 sequences, about 24% seen once. The data originate from a study of T and B cells in COVID-19 patients. Study background: COVID-19 patients gave peripheral blood either during active infection or after recovery. Active-infection patients were older, median 67 years, than recovered patients, median about 37 years.

General study results and limits: CD4+, regulatory T cell, CD8+ and sorted SARS-CoV-2-responsive or tetramer+ T cells were not yet sequenced. Symptomatic-phase blood samples from mildly ill patients and early samples from severe cases were scarce.

V lost 6 bases, J lost 5 bases, and 16 bases lay in between. This CDR3 comprises 14 residues. CDR1 and CDR2 (germline): KGHSH, LQKENI. Sequenced: blood. This clonotype originated in a human donor with active COVID-19. V usage is TRBV18 and J usage is TRBJ1-1, with D uncertain. The CDR3, as DNA: TGTGCCAGCTCGCCTGGACTGGGTACTACTGAAGCTTTCTTT. Encoded protein: CASSPGLGTTEAFF.